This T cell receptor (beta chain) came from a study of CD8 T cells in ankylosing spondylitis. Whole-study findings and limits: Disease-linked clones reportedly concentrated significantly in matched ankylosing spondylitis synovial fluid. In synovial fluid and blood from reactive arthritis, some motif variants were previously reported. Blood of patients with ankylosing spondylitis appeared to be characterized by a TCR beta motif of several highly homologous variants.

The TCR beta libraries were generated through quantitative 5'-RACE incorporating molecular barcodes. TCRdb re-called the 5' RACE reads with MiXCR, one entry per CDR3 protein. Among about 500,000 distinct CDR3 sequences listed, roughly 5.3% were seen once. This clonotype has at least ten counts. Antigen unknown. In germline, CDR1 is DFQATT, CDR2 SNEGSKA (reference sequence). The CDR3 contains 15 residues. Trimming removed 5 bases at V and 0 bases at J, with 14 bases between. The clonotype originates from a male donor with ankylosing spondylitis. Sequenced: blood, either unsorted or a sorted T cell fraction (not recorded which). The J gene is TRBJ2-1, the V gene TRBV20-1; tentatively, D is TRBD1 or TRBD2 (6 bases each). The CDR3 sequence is CSALRGGSSYNEQFF. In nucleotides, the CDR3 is TGCAGTGCTCTCAGAGGGGGGTCCTCCTACAATGAGCAGTTCTTC.